These 31 T cell receptor beta chains were all obtained from the same sample, sequenced in a study of blood T cell repertoires in COVID-19. Sequencing was performed with immunoSEQ multiplex PCR; in TCRdb, only in-frame clones are kept and a portion is missing. The sample contains roughly 440,000 clones, around 88% of which appear only once. The material sequenced was peripheral blood. The receptors shown here come from a woman aged 45-60 years with COVID-19, enrolled during active disease.

CDR3 sequence (DNA): TGTGCCAGCAGCGCGCGGACAGGGCCCTACGAGCAGTACTTC. This sequence encodes CASSARTGPYEQYF. The chain has TRBV14 and TRBJ2-7, with TRBD1 matching 8 bases. V lost 5 bases and J lost 2; bases outside the gene matches: 5. Germline V gives CDR1 SGHDN, CDR2 FVKESK. This CDR3 region has 14 residues.

V usage is TRBV4-2 and J usage is TRBJ1-1, with D uncertain. Deletions cut 0 bases from V and 5 bases from J, with 7 bases between. CDR1 is LGHNA, CDR2 YNFKEQ, per germline. CDR3 length: 13 amino acids. The CDR3 here is CASSQDRGTEAFF. As DNA, the CDR3 is TGTGCCAGCAGCCAAGACCGCGGGACTGAAGCTTTCTTT.

The chain combines TRBV5-4 with TRBJ1-1; 7 nucleotides align to TRBD1. The germline V gene encodes CDR1 SGHNT and CDR2 YYREEE (reference sequence). The V gene end was trimmed by 5 bases and the J gene end by 2 bases; junction bases not matched to a gene: 6. CDR3 length: 14 amino acids. CDR3 in DNA: TGTGCCAGCAGATCGGACAGGATTAACACTGAAGCTTTCTTT. Translated, it gives CASRSDRINTEAFF.

The chain joins TRBV13 to TRBJ2-1, with TRBD2 matching 9 bases. The V gene end was trimmed by 3 bases and the J gene end by 8 bases; junction bases not matched to a gene: 14. This CDR3 spans 17 amino acids. Looked up from germline, CDR1 is PRHDT and CDR2 is FYEKMQ (reference sequence). The CDR3 sequence: CASSFTLAGSNSDEQFF. CDR3 DNA sequence: TGTGCCAGCAGCTTCACCCTAGCGGGGTCGAATTCCGATGAGCAGTTCTTC. The full variable domain, completed using reference TRBV13 and TRBJ2-1, is AAGVIQSPRHLIKEKRETATLKCYPIPRHDTVYWYQQGPGQDPQFLISFYEKMQSDKGSIPDRFSAQQFSDYHSELNMSSLELGDSALYFCASSFTLAGSNSDEQFFGPGTRLTVL.

This clone was recorded once. V is TRBV7-2 and J is TRBJ2-7, with TRBD1 identical over 9 bases. This CDR3 region has 17 residues. CDR1 SGHTA and CDR2 FQGNSA come from the germline V gene. V was clipped by 1 base and J by 1 base; unmatched bases: 8. CDR3 protein: CASSLGPGTGLSYEQYF. Written as DNA, the CDR3 is TGTGCCAGCAGCTTAGGTCCCGGGACAGGGCTATCCTACGAGCAGTACTTC.

The J gene is TRBJ2-7, the V gene TRBV18; D is ambiguous. Trimming stripped 6 bases from V and 3 bases from J, with 12 bases between. CDR3 size: 13 residues. Germline CDR1 KGHSH, CDR2 LQKENI. The CDR3, as DNA: TGTGCCAGCTCGCCCAGTCCTAGCTACGAGCAGTACTTC. Translation: CASSPSPSYEQYF.

Written as DNA, the CDR3 is TGTGCCAGCACCGATCTGCGGGCGGGGGGCTACACCTTC. It codes for CASTDLRAGGYTF. The chain joins TRBV12-3 or TRBV12-4 to TRBJ1-2, with D unresolved. The CDR3 runs to 13 residues. Trimming cost V 7 bases and J 8 bases, with 17 bases left between them.

The J gene is TRBJ1-2, the V gene TRBV28; tentatively, D is TRBD1 (6 bases). CDR1 and CDR2 from the germline V gene are MDHEN and SYDVKM. Trimming shortened V by 8 bases and J by 8 bases, and 21 bases separated the two germline ends. This CDR3 is built from 14 residues. This CDR3 is CASEPPYRAQGYTF. DNA for the CDR3: TGTGCCAGCGAACCCCCTTACAGGGCTCAGGGCTACACCTTC.

The chain links TRBV30 to TRBJ2-4; TRBD1 might be the D (5 bases). The germline V gene has CDR1 GTSNPN and CDR2 SVGIG (reference sequence). This CDR3 has 13 residues. V was shortened by 0 bases and J by 10 bases, with 13 bases between the two germline ends. The CDR3 bases are TGTGCCTGGAGTGTCGGCAGGGTGGAAATTCAGTACTTC. Translating it yields CAWSVGRVEIQYF.

The chain joins TRBV4-1 to TRBJ1-2; TRBD1 matches 7 bases. The CDR3 is made up of 14 amino acids. After removal of 1 base from V and 4 bases from J, the junction contained 3 bases not matched to a gene. From germline, CDR1 is MGHRA and CDR2 YSYEKL. CDR3 amino acids: CASSQAAGGYGYTF. CDR3 coding DNA: TGCGCCAGCAGCCAAGCGGCAGGGGGCTATGGCTACACCTTC.

The V call is TRBV24-1, the J call TRBJ2-3; 10 nucleotides line up with TRBD2. The V and J ends lost 0 bases and 6 bases, in that order; junction bases with no gene match: 5. Germline V lookup: CDR1 KGHDR, CDR2 SFDVKD. The CDR3 has 16 amino acids. CDR3 protein: CATSDLSSGGADTQYF. CDR3 nucleotides: TGTGCCACCAGTGATTTGTCGAGCGGGGGGGCCGATACGCAGTATTTT.

This chain connects TRBV9 to TRBJ2-7; 7 bases map to TRBD2. Germline CDR1 SGDLS, CDR2 YYNGEE. The CDR3 contains 14 residues. V was pared by 3 bases and J by 6 bases, with 9 bases of the junction left unmatched. Written as DNA, the CDR3 is TGTGCCAGCAGCGCCTCCGGGGGGTTCGGCGAGCAGTACTTC. Protein: CASSASGGFGEQYF. Full variable domain (remainder filled in from reference TRBV9 and TRBJ2-7): DSGVTQTPKHLITATGQRVTLRCSPRSGDLSVYWYQQSLDQGLQFLIQYYNGEERAKGNILERFSAQQFPDLHSELNLSSLELGDSALYFCASSASGGFGEQYFGPGTRLTVT.

The V call is TRBV11-2, the J call TRBJ2-5, with TRBD2 matching over 8 bases. The junction had 6 bases not matched to a gene; V was cut back by 2 bases and J by 1 base. Germline CDR1 and CDR2: SGHAT and FQNNGV. This CDR3 contains 16 residues. CDR3 nucleotides: TGTGCCAGCAGCTTAATGAGCGGGGGTCTCCAAGAGACCCAGTACTTC. It is translated as CASSLMSGGLQETQYF. Using reference TRBV11-2 and TRBJ2-5 for the parts outside the CDR3, the full variable domain is EAGVAQSPRYKIIEKRQSVAFWCNPISGHATLYWYQQILGQGPKLLIQFQNNGVVDDSQLPKDRFSAERLKGVDSTLKIQPAKLEDSAVYLCASSLMSGGLQETQYFGPGTRLLVL.

The V call is TRBV6-5, the J call TRBJ2-3, with 8 bases fitting TRBD1. J was trimmed by 6 bases and V by 10 bases; bases with no gene match: 15. This CDR3 region has 15 residues. The germline V gene has CDR1 MNHEY and CDR2 SVGAGI. This CDR3 is CAIKRGQAEPDTQYF. CDR3 in DNA: TGTGCCATCAAAAGGGGACAGGCTGAGCCGGATACGCAGTATTTT.

This clone was recorded once. This chain joins TRBV5-4 and TRBJ1-6, with 9 bases lining up with TRBD1. Germline V gives CDR1 SGHNT, CDR2 YYREEE (reference sequence). J lost 8 bases, V lost 6 bases, and 6 bases had no gene match. This CDR3 comprises 14 residues. As DNA, the CDR3 is TGTGCCAGCACCCCGGACAGGGGTCATTCACCCCTCCACTTT. It codes for CASTPDRGHSPLHF.

The chain is built from TRBV7-3 and TRBJ1-5; tentative D call: TRBD1 (5 bases). V lost 5 bases and J 0 bases, leaving 23 bases between the germline ends. The germline CDR1 and CDR2 sequences are SGHTA and FQGTGA. The CDR3 spans 19 residues. The CDR3 region is CASSPWSTAKPFSNQPQHF. In nucleotides, the CDR3 is TGTGCCAGCAGCCCGTGGTCGACAGCCAAGCCCTTTAGCAATCAGCCCCAGCATTTT. The variable domain in full, with the rest retrieved from reference TRBV7-3 and TRBJ1-5, is GAGVSQTPSNKVTEKGKYVELRCDPISGHTALYWYRQSLGQGPEFLIYFQGTGAADDSGLPNDRFFAVRPEGSVSTLKIQRTERGDSAVYLCASSPWSTAKPFSNQPQHFGDGTRLSIL.

V and J are TRBV7-9 and TRBJ2-7; 11 bases map to TRBD1. The CDR3 is made up of 15 amino acids. Germline values: CDR1 SEHNR, CDR2 FQNEAQ (reference sequence). The trim removed 5 bases at V and 5 bases at J, leaving 8 bases unmatched. The CDR3 nucleotides read TGTGCCAGCAGCCATAGGACAGGGGGCTATAACGAGCAGTACTTC. This codes for CASSHRTGGYNEQYF.

The chain carries TRBV6-2 or TRBV6-3 and TRBJ1-2; D possibly corresponds to TRBD1 (5 bases). CDR3 size: 16 residues. V dropped 4 bases and J dropped 4 bases, with 19 bases sitting between them. Germline V gene data show CDR1 as MNHEY and CDR2 as SVGEGT. CDR3 residues: CASSSPLEGNRYGYTF. CDR3 coding DNA: TGTGCCAGCAGTTCCCCTTTGGAGGGGAATCGCTATGGCTACACCTTC.

The rearrangement uses TRBV5-1 and TRBJ2-2; D gene ambiguous. Germline-derived CDR1 and CDR2 are SGHRS and YFSETQ. V shed 0 bases and J shed 4 bases, with 7 bases lying between them. The CDR3 sequence is 14 residues long. Here the CDR3 reads CASSLGSLTGELFF. DNA for the CDR3: TGCGCCAGCAGCTTGGGGAGCCTCACCGGGGAGCTGTTTTTT.

Written as DNA, the CDR3 is TGTGCCAGCCTTACAGGGGACACCGGGGAGCTGTTTTTT. Protein: CASLTGDTGELFF. The chain recombines TRBV2 with TRBJ2-2, with 7 bases aligning to TRBD1. Germline V gene data show CDR1 as SNHLY and CDR2 as FYNNEI. The CDR3 is 13 residues long. V was clipped by 8 bases and J by 3 bases; unmatched bases: 3.

The chain is built from TRBV24-1 and TRBJ2-1, with a weak D call TRBD1 (5 bases). V was clipped by 3 bases and J by 4 bases, with 9 bases between them. Germline V gene sequence: CDR1 KGHDR, CDR2 SFDVKD. The CDR3 totals 14 residues. DNA for the CDR3: TGTGCCACCAGTGATCCACAGGTGTACAATGAGCAGTTCTTC. Its protein is CATSDPQVYNEQFF.

V and J are TRBV6-5 and TRBJ2-3; 9 bases agree with TRBD1. The J segment lost 6 bases and the V segment lost 4 bases, leaving 8 bases of the junction unmatched. This CDR3 contains 15 residues. CDR1 is MNHEY, CDR2 SVGAGI, per germline. The CDR3 sequence: CASSSRDRAPDTQYF. In DNA, the CDR3 is TGTGCCAGCAGTTCCCGGGACAGGGCTCCTGATACGCAGTATTTT.

This chain joins TRBV5-6 and TRBJ1-2, with TRBD1 matching over 8 bases. The CDR3 has 14 amino acids. Germline trimming cut 4 bases from V and 3 bases from J; bases unmatched to any gene: 5. Germline CDR1 reads SGHDT; CDR2 reads YYEEEE. The CDR3 bases are TGTGCCAGCAGCCTGCTACAGGGGGACTATGGCTACACCTTC. Protein: CASSLLQGDYGYTF.

This chain links TRBV2 with TRBJ1-4; no clear D gene. CDR3 size: 16 residues. The germline V gene encodes CDR1 SNHLY and CDR2 FYNNEI. Trimming removed 5 bases from V and 3 bases from J, with 16 bases in between. The CDR3 protein is CASSLLLTAANEKLFF. In DNA form, the CDR3 reads TGTGCCAGCAGTTTACTTCTGACGGCGGCTAATGAAAAACTGTTTTTT.

The V and J genes are TRBV18 and TRBJ1-6; 10 nucleotides line up with TRBD1. Looked up from germline, CDR1 is KGHSH and CDR2 is LQKENI. The CDR3 has 17 residues. Unmatched junction bases numbered 9, after V lost 3 bases and J lost 7 bases. Here the CDR3 DNA reads TGTGCCAGCTCACCCGGGACAGGGGTCGGGCAAAATTCACCCCTCCACTTT. Protein product: CASSPGTGVGQNSPLHF.

The gene calls are TRBV4-2 and TRBJ1-6, with D possibly being TRBD1 (6 bases). The CDR3 length is 16 residues. V lost 0 bases and J lost 8, with 14 bases in between. CDR1 is LGHNA and CDR2 is YNFKEQ in the germline V gene. This chain's CDR3 is CASSQDLIGGDSPLHF. The CDR3 DNA is TGTGCCAGCAGCCAAGATTTGATAGGGGGGGATTCACCCCTCCACTTT.

The V and J genes are TRBV19 and TRBJ1-5; tentatively, D is TRBD1 (5 bases). Between the trimmed V and J ends, which lost 4 bases and 7 bases, there was a span of 14 bases. CDR1 is LNHDA and CDR2 is SQIVND in the germline V gene (reference sequence). CDR3 length equals 14 residues. The CDR3 sequence: CASSTQGIGQPQHF. In DNA, the CDR3 is TGTGCCAGTAGTACGCAGGGAATAGGCCAGCCCCAGCATTTT.

V is TRBV5-4 and J is TRBJ2-7, with D hard to call. This CDR3 has 12 residues. Germline V lookup: CDR1 SGHNT, CDR2 YYREEE (reference sequence). The germline V and J ends were trimmed by 3 bases and 3 bases, with 7 bases remaining between them. The CDR3 loop is CASSSPGYEQYF. In DNA, the CDR3 is TGTGCCAGCAGCTCCCCGGGCTACGAGCAGTACTTC.

Note on this clone: One junction end disagrees with the germline gene, perhaps due to a read error. V and J are TRBV28 and TRBJ1-4; the match to TRBD1 covers 8 bases. CDR3 length: 16 amino acids. Germline lookup yields CDR1 MDHEN and CDR2 SYDVKM. This chain's CDR3 is CASSLPHGQGNERLFF. The CDR3 region has the DNA TGTGCCAGCAGTCTACCCCATGGACAGGGTAACGAAAGACTGTTTTTT.

Comment on this clone: At the DNA level, this CDR3 is encoded by other sequences in the same sample as well. The CDR3 loop reads CASRGQGRYGYTF. For the CDR3, the DNA is TGTGCCAGCAGGGGACAGGGGCGCTATGGCTACACCTTC. The chain links TRBV6-5 to TRBJ1-2, with 10 nucleotides matching TRBD1. Germline loops: CDR1 MNHEY, CDR2 SVGAGI. The V gene end was trimmed by 6 bases and the J gene end by 4 bases; junction bases not matched to a gene: 2. The CDR3 covers 13 residues.

This chain joins TRBV5-6 and TRBJ2-2; TRBD1 might be the D (6 bases). This CDR3 spans 14 amino acids. Per the germline V gene, CDR1 is SGHDT and CDR2 is YYEEEE. V was cut by 2 bases and J by 6 bases, with 11 bases left in between. The CDR3 DNA reads TGTGCCAGCAGCTTAACTACAGGGTCCGGGGAGCTGTTTTTT. Encoded protein: CASSLTTGSGELFF.